This is a list of T cell receptor beta chains from one sample in a study of regulatory T cells in long-lasting Graves disease. TCRdb ran MiXCR on the multiplex PCR reads and lists one entry per CDR3 protein. The sample has about 470,000 distinct CDR3 sequences; 14% to 15% are singletons. These data also featured in a second study, about T cells in Graves' hyperthyroidism and ophthalmopathy.

The input for sequencing was peripheral blood mononuclear cells (PBMCs), taken at new diagnosis, from a patient treated with antithyroid drugs. Receptors were obtained from a woman under 40 with Graves disease. Both conserved end residues are part of each CDR3. D genes are given only for firm matches. Clone size appears in some rows only: once, few, many, or a class for an expanded clone.

.	TRBV11-2	TRBJ1-1	many	CASSNSFPGSEAFF	TGTGCCAGCAGCAACTCCTTTCCGGGGTCTGAAGCTTTCTTT
.	TRBV20-1	TRBJ2-2	.	CSAPAQLPGELFF	TGCAGTGCACCGGCCCAATTACCCGGGGAGCTGTTTTTT
TRBD2	TRBV7-9	TRBJ2-1	many	CASTLLTGTSGRNEQFF	TGTGCCAGCACCCTACTCACCGGGACTAGCGGAAGGAATGAGCAGTTCTTC
.	TRBV7-2	TRBJ2-1	many	CASSQNDRLDYNEQFF	TGTGCCAGCAGCCAAAACGACAGGTTGGACTACAATGAGCAGTTCTTC
TRBD2	TRBV2	TRBJ2-3	many	CASTGGDGDTQYF	TGTGCCAGCACCGGGGGGGACGGAGATACGCAGTATTTT
TRBD2	TRBV28	TRBJ2-3	few	CASSLYGREGDTQYF	TGTGCCAGCAGTTTATATGGCAGGGAGGGAGATACGCAGTATTTT
.	TRBV30	TRBJ2-5	many	CAWSAVEETQYF	TGTGCCTGGAGTGCGGTGGAGGAGACCCAGTACTTC
TRBD1	TRBV5-4	TRBJ2-1	many	CASSLRQGRNEQFF	TGTGCCAGCAGCCTTAGACAGGGACGGAATGAGCAGTTCTTC
TRBD2	TRBV3-1	TRBJ2-1	many	CASSQDRAGGTNEQFF	TGTGCCAGCAGCCAAGATCGAGCGGGAGGGACCAATGAGCAGTTCTTC
TRBD1	TRBV7-9	TRBJ1-1	many	CASSLEDRGFF	TGTGCCAGCAGCTTAGAGGACAGGGGTTTCTTT
.	TRBV6-1	TRBJ1-3	.	CAVGRGSSGNTIYF	TGTGCAGTAGGAAGGGGCAGCTCTGGAAACACCATATATTTT
TRBD1	TRBV5-6	TRBJ1-1	many	CASSLLTGRSTEAFF	TGTGCCAGCAGCTTACTGACAGGGAGAAGCACTGAAGCTTTCTTT
.	TRBV2	TRBJ1-1	.	CASTFGENTEAFF	TGTGCCAGCACTTTCGGGGAGAACACTGAAGCTTTCTTT
.	TRBV20-1	TRBJ1-1	.	CSARMNTEAFF	TGCAGTGCTAGGATGAACACTGAAGCTTTCTTT
.	TRBV11-3	TRBJ2-7	many	CASSLRGSRGLLYYEQYF	TGTGCCAGCAGCTTAAGGGGATCTAGGGGACTCCTATACTACGAGCAGTACTTC
.	TRBV28	TRBJ2-6	.	CASSSTAPGGANVLTF	TGTGCCAGCAGTTCAACCGCCCCGGGAGGGGCCAACGTCCTGACTTTC
.	TRBV27	TRBJ1-4	many	CASPGTSKTATNEKLFF	TGTGCCAGCCCCGGGACATCGAAAACAGCAACTAATGAAAAACTGTTTTTT
.	TRBV30	TRBJ1-1	many	CAWSVLQAFQTAFF	TGTGCCTGGAGTGTACTACAGGCCTTTCAAACAGCTTTCTTT
.	TRBV3-1	TRBJ2-6	few	CASSLTGTGANVLTF	TGTGCCAGCAGCCTTACAGGTACTGGGGCCAACGTCCTGACTTTC
TRBD2	TRBV6-1	TRBJ2-1	many	CASRSGSAGGVGYNEQFF	TGTGCCAGCAGGTCGGGGTCAGCGGGAGGAGTTGGCTACAATGAGCAGTTCTTC
TRBD1	TRBV11-2	TRBJ1-1	few	CASSRRQGQNTEAFF	TGTGCCAGCAGCCGCCGACAGGGACAGAACACTGAAGCTTTCTTT
.	TRBV7-3	TRBJ1-1	.	CASSPRPLASNTEAFF	TGTGCCAGCAGCCCGAGACCCTTAGCTTCGAACACTGAAGCTTTCTTT
.	TRBV7-9	TRBJ2-7	.	CASSQITYEQYF	TGTGCCAGCAGCCAAATCACCTACGAGCAGTACTTC
.	TRBV7-3	TRBJ2-5	few	CASSLTTPSGQETQYF	TGTGCCAGCAGCTTAACTACCCCCAGCGGCCAAGAGACCCAGTACTTC
.	TRBV12-3/TRBV12-4	TRBJ2-2	many	CASSFQNSNTGELFF	TGTGCCAGCAGTTTTCAGAACAGTAACACCGGGGAGCTGTTTTTT
.	TRBV10-3	TRBJ2-2	.	CAIKPGGGELFF	TGTGCCATCAAACCGGGTGGCGGGGAGCTGTTTTTT
.	TRBV5-6	TRBJ1-2	many	CASSLVRGDYGYTF	TGTGCCAGCAGCTTGGTTAGGGGTGACTATGGCTACACCTTC
.	TRBV7-9	TRBJ2-2	few	CASSLPGGWTGELFF	TGTGCCAGCAGCCTACCTGGGGGCTGGACCGGGGAGCTGTTTTTT
TRBD2	TRBV7-3	TRBJ2-3	many	CASSSRLAGGGDTQYF	TGTGCCAGCAGCTCCCGATTAGCGGGAGGTGGAGATACGCAGTATTTT
TRBD1	TRBV6-1	TRBJ1-1	.	CASSEVPGGNTEAFF	TGTGCCAGCAGTGAAGTGCCAGGGGGTAACACTGAAGCTTTCTTT
.	TRBV6-1	TRBJ2-7	many	CASSPRKTHEQYF	TGTGCCAGCAGCCCCAGAAAAACCCACGAGCAGTACTTC